The source of this T cell receptor (beta chain) is a study of kidney transplant recipient with SARS-CoV-2 infection. This clonotype was recorded many times. TCRdb passed the reads through MiXCR, listing each CDR3 protein once. The sample consists of roughly 250,000 distinct CDR3 sequences, more than 25% of them appearing once. V lost 3 bases, J lost 2 bases, and 14 bases lay in between. The germline V gene has CDR1 GTSNPN and CDR2 SVGIG (reference sequence). The CDR3 covers 15 residues. Material: a blood sample, obtained at baseline and on day 111 from a kidney transplant recipient. The source is a young adult male patient who had COVID-19 and was a kidney transplant recipient. Some T cells may have come from the graft donor. This chain links TRBV30 with TRBJ2-1, with D possibly matching TRBD2 (5 bases). CDR3 coding DNA: TGTGCCTGGAGACTGGACTGGGGAACCTACAATGAGCAGTTCTTC. Its protein is CAWRLDWGTYNEQFF.